This T cell receptor beta chain was profiled in a study of T cells in Graves' hyperthyroidism and ophthalmopathy. Across the whole study: The blood sample was taken at first diagnosis, before treatment began. General study results and limits: Expanded thyroid clonotypes (above 0.001) were mostly also found in blood.

Of note for this clonotype: Its specificity is not known.

A Clinical Activity Score of at least 3, a NOSPECS grade of at least 4 and a duration under 3 months were recorded in the ophthalmopathy patients. The investigators amplified TCR beta CDR3 regions from RNA transcripts. Carried out on the TCR CDR3, a first-round RT-PCR used the HTBI primer set. MiXCR, run by TCRdb on the multiplex PCR reads, gives a single entry per CDR3 protein. The top ten clones hold about 51% of a sample with 250,000 to 300,000 distinct CDR3 sequences, about a sixth of them seen once. Germline CDR1 reads MNHEY; CDR2 reads SVGAGI. The CDR3 runs to 14 residues. V lost 1 base and J lost 5, with 11 bases in between.

This chain links TRBV6-5 with TRBJ1-1, with D tentatively TRBD1 (5 bases). The source material was blood. The TCR was taken from a woman aged 55-70 years with Graves' ophthalmopathy. CDR3 in DNA: TGTGCCAGCAGTTACTTGGGGGGGGGTACTGAAGCTTTCTTT. Residues: CASSYLGGGTEAFF.